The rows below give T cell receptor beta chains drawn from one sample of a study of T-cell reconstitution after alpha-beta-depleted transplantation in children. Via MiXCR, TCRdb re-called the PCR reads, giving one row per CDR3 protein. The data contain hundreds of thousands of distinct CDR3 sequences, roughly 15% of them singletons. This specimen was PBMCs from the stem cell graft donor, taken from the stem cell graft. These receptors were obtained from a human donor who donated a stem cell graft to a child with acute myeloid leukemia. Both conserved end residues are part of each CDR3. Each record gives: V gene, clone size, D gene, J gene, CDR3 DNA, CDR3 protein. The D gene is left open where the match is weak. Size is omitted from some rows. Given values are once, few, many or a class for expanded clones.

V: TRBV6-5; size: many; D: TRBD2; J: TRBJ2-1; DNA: TGTGCCAGCAGTTACTCGAAACTAGCGGGGTTCGGCTCCTACAATGAGCAGTTCTTC; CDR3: CASSYSKLAGFGSYNEQFF
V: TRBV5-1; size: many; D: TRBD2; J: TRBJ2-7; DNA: TGCGCCAGCAGCATTAGCGGGGGGGCGTACGAGCAGTACTTC; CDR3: CASSISGGAYEQYF
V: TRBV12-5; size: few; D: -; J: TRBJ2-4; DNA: TGTGCTAGTGGTTTGGGACGACAGGGTGCGGGGGACATTCAGTACTTC; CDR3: CASGLGRQGAGDIQYF
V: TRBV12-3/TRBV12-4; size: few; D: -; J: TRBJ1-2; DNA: TGTGCCAGCAGTCGCGAGGGGGGAAGGGGCTACACCTTC; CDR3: CASSREGGRGYTF
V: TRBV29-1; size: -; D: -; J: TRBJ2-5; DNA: TGCAGCGTTGCGCCACAAGAGACCCAGTACTTC; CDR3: CSVAPQETQYF
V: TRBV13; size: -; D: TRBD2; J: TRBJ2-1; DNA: TGTGCCAGCAGATTGGGGACTAGCCGTTACAATGAGCAGTTCTTC; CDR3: CASRLGTSRYNEQFF
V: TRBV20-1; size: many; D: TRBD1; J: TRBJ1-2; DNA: TGCAGTGCTAGAGACACGGACAGGATGGTGGAGGGCTACACCTTC; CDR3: CSARDTDRMVEGYTF
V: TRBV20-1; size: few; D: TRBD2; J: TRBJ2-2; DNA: TGCAGTGCCCGGGGGACTAGCGGGGACGCCGGGGAGCTGTTTTTT; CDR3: CSARGTSGDAGELFF
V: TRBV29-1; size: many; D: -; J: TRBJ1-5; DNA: TGCAGCGTTCGACAGGCCGATCAGCCCCAGCATTTT; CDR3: CSVRQADQPQHF
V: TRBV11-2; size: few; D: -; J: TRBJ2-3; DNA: TGTGCCAGCAGCTTAGAACTGCGGGGTCGATTCAGAGATACGCAGTATTTT; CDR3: CASSLELRGRFRDTQYF
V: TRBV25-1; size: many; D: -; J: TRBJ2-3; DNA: TGTGCCAGCAGGGCAGATACGCAGTATTTT; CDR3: CASRADTQYF
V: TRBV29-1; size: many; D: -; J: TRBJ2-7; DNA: TGCAGCGTTGAAGATAAGGGTCGAAGTGGGACCACCTACGAGCAGTACTTC; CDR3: CSVEDKGRSGTTYEQYF
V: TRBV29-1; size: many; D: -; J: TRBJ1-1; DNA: TGCAGCGTGAGGGGGAACACTGAAGCTTTCTTT; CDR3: CSVRGNTEAFF
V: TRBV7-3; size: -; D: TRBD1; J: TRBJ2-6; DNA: TGTGCCAGCAGCTTCGGACAGGGGGCTGGGGCCAACGTCCTGACTTTC; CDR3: CASSFGQGAGANVLTF
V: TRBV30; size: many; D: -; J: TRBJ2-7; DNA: TGTGCCTGGACCCCGGTTGGGTACTACGAGCAGTACTTC; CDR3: CAWTPVGYYEQYF
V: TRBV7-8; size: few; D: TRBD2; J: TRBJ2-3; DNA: TGTGCCAGCAGTTCACTAGCGGGGGACACAGATACGCAGTATTTT; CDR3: CASSSLAGDTDTQYF
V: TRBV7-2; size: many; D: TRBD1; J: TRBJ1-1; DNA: TGTGCCAGCAGTTATACAGGGGGCGGTGAAGCTTTCTTT; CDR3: CASSYTGGGEAFF
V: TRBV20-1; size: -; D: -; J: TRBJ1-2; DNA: TGCAGTGCTAGAGGGTTAGGGCACCCTAACTATGGCTACACCTTC; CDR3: CSARGLGHPNYGYTF
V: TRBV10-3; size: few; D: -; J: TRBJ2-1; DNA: TGTGCCATCGGTTTGGGGGGCAATGAGTTCTTC; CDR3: CAIGLGGNEFF
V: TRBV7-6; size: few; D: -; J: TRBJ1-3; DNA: TGTGCCAGCAGCTTAGATGCCAGGGCCTCCTCTGGAAACACCATATATTTT; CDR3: CASSLDARASSGNTIYF
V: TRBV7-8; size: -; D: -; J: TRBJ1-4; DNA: TGTGCCAGCAGCCCCCGAACCGGCCAGGCCCGAAAACTGTTTTTT; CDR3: CASSPRTGQARKLFF
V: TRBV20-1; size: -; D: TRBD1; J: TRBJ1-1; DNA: TGCAGTGCTAGTCGCCCGGGACAGGGGGCTGGTGAAGCTTTCTTT; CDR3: CSASRPGQGAGEAFF
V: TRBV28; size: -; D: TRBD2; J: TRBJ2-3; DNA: TGTGCCAGCAGTTTATTAGTCGGGGGGGCGGCAGATACGCAGTATTTT; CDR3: CASSLLVGGAADTQYF
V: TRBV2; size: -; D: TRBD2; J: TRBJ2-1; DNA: TGTGCCAGCAAGGCCCCGGGACTAGTCACTGAGCAGTTCTTC; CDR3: CASKAPGLVTEQFF
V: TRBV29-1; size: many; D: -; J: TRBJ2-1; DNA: TGCAGCACGTCAGGAAGACAAGGAAACAACAATGAGCAGTTCTTC; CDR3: CSTSGRQGNNNEQFF
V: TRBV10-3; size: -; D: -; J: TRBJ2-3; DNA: TGTGCCATCGAGGGGAAGTCCACAGATACGCAGTATTTT; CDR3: CAIEGKSTDTQYF
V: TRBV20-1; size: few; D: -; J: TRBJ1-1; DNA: TGCAGTCCCGGTCCCGGCAAAAACACTGAAGCTTTCTTT; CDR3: CSPGPGKNTEAFF
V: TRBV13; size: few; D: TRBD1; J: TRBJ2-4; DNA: TGTGCCAGTACAGGGGCCCGAGGTCCCAAAAACATTCAGTACTTC; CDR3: CASTGARGPKNIQYF
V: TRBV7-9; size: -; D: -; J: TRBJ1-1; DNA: TGTGCCAGCAGCTCCTCGGGGTACACTGAAGCTTTCTTT; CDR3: CASSSSGYTEAFF
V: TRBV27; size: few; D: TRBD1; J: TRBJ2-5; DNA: TGTGCCAGCAGTTCCTGGGGGACAGAAGAGACCCAGTACTTC; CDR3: CASSSWGTEETQYF
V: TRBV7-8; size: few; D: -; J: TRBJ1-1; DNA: TGTGCCAGCAGCTTAGCCGAGAAAGGGAACACTGAAGCTTTCTTT; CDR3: CASSLAEKGNTEAFF
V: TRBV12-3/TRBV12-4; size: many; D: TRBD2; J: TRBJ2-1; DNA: TGTGCCAGCAGTACCCTACTAGCGGGGAGCTCCTACAATGAGCAGTTCTTC; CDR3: CASSTLLAGSSYNEQFF
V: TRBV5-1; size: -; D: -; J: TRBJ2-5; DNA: TGCGCCAGCAGCTTCGATGCTCGGGTCGAGACCCAGTACTTC; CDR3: CASSFDARVETQYF
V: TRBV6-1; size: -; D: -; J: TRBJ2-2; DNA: TGTGCCAGCAGTAATCCGACACCCGGGGAGCTGTTTTTT; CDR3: CASSNPTPGELFF
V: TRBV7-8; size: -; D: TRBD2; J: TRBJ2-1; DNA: TGTGCCAGCAGTGTAGTAGTTCGGGGGGGCGCGAAATACAATGAGCAGTTCTTC; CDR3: CASSVVVRGGAKYNEQFF
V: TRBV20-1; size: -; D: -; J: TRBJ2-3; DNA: TGCAGTGCCAAACCCCTAGGGGAACATCAACTTGGGGATACGCAGTATTTT; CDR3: CSAKPLGEHQLGDTQYF
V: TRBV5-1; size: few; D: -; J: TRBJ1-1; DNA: TGCGCCAGCAGCTTGAGGGCCGCGAGGAACACTGAAGCTTTCTTT; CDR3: CASSLRAARNTEAFF
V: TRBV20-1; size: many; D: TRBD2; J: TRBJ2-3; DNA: TGCAGTGCTGCACTAGCGTATGGCACAGATACGCAGTATTTT; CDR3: CSAALAYGTDTQYF
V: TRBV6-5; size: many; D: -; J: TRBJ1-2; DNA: TGTGCCAGCAGTTACCCGAAAGGGGATGGCTACACCTTC; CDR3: CASSYPKGDGYTF
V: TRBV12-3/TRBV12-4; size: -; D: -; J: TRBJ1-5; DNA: TGTGCCAGCAGTTTATGGGACACCGACAATCAGCCCCAGCATTTT; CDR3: CASSLWDTDNQPQHF
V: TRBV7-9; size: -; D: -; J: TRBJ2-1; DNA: TGTGCCAGCCTGGAAGGGGGTTACAATGAGCAGTTCTTC; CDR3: CASLEGGYNEQFF
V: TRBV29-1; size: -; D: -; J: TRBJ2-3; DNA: TGCAGCGTTGCTACCTTAACGCAGTATTTT; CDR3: CSVATLTQYF
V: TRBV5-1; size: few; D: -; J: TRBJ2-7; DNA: TGCGCCAGCGGGTCAGGCCCTTCCTACGAGCAGTACTTC; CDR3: CASGSGPSYEQYF
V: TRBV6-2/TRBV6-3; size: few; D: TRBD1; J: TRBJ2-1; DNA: TGTGCCACCGACAGGGGCTCCTACAATGAGCAGTTCTTC; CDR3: CATDRGSYNEQFF
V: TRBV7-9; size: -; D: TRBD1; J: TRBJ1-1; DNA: TGTGCCAGCAGCTCGCGACAGGGTGGTAAGGACACTGAAGCTTTCTTT; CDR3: CASSSRQGGKDTEAFF